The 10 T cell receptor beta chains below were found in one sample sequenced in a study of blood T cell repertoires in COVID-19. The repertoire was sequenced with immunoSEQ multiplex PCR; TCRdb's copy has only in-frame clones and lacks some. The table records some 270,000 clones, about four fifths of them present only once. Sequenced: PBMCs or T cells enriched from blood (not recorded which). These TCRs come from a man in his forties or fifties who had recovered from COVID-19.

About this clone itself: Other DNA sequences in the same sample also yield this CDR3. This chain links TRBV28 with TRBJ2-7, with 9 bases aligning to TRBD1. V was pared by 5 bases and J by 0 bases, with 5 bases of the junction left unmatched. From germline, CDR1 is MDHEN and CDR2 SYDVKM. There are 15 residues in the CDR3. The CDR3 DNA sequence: TGTGCCAGCAGTACTACGGGACAGGGCTCCTACGAGCAGTACTTC. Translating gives CASSTTGQGSYEQYF.

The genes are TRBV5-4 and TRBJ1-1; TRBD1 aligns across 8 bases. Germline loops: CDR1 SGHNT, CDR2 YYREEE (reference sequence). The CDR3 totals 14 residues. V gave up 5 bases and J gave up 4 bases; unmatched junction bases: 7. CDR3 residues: CASSIVTGGTEAFF. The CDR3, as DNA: TGTGCCAGCAGTATTGTAACAGGGGGCACTGAAGCTTTCTTT.

CDR3 sequence reads: CASSRNTEAFF. For the CDR3, the DNA is TGTGCCAGTAGTCGGAACACTGAAGCTTTCTTT. The chain has TRBV19 and TRBJ1-1; D is uncertain. Per germline, CDR1 LNHDA and CDR2 SQIVND (reference sequence). The CDR3 runs 11 residues. Trimming took off 5 bases at V and 1 base at J, with 2 bases between the two ends.

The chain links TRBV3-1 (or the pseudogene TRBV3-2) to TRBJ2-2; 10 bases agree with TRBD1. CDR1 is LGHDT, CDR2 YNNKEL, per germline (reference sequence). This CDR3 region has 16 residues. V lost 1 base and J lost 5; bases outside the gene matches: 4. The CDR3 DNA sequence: TGTGCCAGCAGCCAAGGGAGGGACAGGGGAACCGGGGAGCTGTTTTTT. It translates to CASSQGRDRGTGELFF.

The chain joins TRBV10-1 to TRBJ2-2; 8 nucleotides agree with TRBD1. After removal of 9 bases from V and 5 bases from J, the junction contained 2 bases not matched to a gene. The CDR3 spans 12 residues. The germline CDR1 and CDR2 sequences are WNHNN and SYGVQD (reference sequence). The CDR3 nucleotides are TGCGCCAGTCGACAGGGGACCGGGGAGCTGTTTTTT. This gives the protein CASRQGTGELFF.

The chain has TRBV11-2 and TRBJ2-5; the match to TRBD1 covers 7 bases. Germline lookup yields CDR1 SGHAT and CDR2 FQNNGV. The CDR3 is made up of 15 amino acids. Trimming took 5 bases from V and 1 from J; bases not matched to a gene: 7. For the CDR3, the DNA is TGTGCCAGCAGCAAATCCGGGACAGTCCAAGAGACCCAGTACTTC. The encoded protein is CASSKSGTVQETQYF.

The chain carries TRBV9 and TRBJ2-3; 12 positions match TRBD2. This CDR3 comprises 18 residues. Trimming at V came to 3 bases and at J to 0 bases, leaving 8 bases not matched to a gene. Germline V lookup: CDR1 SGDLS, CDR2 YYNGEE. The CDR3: CASSGPGTSGLSTDTQYF. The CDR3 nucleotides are TGTGCCAGCAGCGGCCCCGGGACTAGCGGGCTTAGCACAGATACGCAGTATTTT. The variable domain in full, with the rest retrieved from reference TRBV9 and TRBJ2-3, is DSGVTQTPKHLITATGQRVTLRCSPRSGDLSVYWYQQSLDQGLQFLIQYYNGEERAKGNILERFSAQQFPDLHSELNLSSLELGDSALYFCASSGPGTSGLSTDTQYFGPGTRLTVL.

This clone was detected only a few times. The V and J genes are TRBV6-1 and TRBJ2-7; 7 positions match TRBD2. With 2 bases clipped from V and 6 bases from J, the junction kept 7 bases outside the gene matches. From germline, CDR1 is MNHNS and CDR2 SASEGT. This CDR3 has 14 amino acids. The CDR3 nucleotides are TGTGCCAGCAGTGAACGGGCGGGAGTAAGCGAGCAGTACTTC. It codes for CASSERAGVSEQYF.

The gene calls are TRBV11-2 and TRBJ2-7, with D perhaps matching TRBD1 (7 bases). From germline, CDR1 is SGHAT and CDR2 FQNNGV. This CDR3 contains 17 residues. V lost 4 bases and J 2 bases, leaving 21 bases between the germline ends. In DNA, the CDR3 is TGTGCCAGCAGCTCCACCTTCCCCGACAGGGAGGCCTACGAGCAGTACTTC. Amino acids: CASSSTFPDREAYEQYF.

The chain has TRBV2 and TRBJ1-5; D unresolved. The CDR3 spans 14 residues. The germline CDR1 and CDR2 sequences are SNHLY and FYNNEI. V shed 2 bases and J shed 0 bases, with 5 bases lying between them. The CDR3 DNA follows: TGTGCCAGCAGTGAAACAACTAGCAATCAGCCCCAGCATTTT. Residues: CASSETTSNQPQHF.